This entry lists 17 T cell receptor beta chains sequenced from one sample in a study of shared clonotypes between healthy human individuals. Method: immunoSEQ multiplex PCR; TCRdb's copy keeps in-frame clones and lacks some. The sample comprises 1.4 million or so clones, 98% of which are singletons, and 0.36% rests with the top ten. Specimen: naive CD4+ T cells sorted from blood. Specified subset: CD45RA+ positively selected. These receptors were taken from a man aged 25 to 40 in good health.

The chain couples TRBV11-2 to TRBJ2-7; D may be TRBD1 (6 bases). The CDR3 has 13 residues. Per germline, CDR1 SGHAT and CDR2 FQNNGV. V dropped 1 base and J dropped 6 bases, with 10 bases sitting between them. The CDR3 is CASSLGQGTEQYF. The CDR3, as DNA: TGTGCCAGCAGCTTAGGCCAGGGGACCGAGCAGTACTTC.

The chain uses TRBV2 and TRBJ1-1, with D uncertain. The CDR3 spans 12 residues. Germline V gene data show CDR1 as SNHLY and CDR2 as FYNNEI. Deletions cut 6 bases from V and 3 bases from J, with 8 bases between. The chain's CDR3 is CASSQQYTEAFF. As DNA, the CDR3 is TGTGCCAGCAGCCAACAGTACACTGAAGCTTTCTTT.

The chain links TRBV11-3 to TRBJ2-1; 7 positions agree with TRBD2. CDR1 is SGHNT and CDR2 is YENEEA in the germline V gene. The CDR3 consists of 15 residues. The ends lost 3 bases at V and 8 bases at J; junction bases unmatched: 10. The CDR3 DNA is TGTGCCAGCAGCTTCGAGACGCGGGGGAGTGATGAGCAGTTCTTC. Protein product: CASSFETRGSDEQFF.

J is TRBJ2-2 and V is TRBV7-3; TRBD2 matches 9 bases. Per germline, CDR1 SGHTA and CDR2 FQGTGA. Trimming cost V 5 bases and J 4 bases; bases outside gene matches: 8. This CDR3 comprises 16 residues. CDR3 sequence (DNA): TGTGCCAGCAGCCCCGAGTCAGCGGGAGGCACCGGGGAGCTGTTTTTT. As protein: CASSPESAGGTGELFF.

In regard to this clone: Other nucleotide sequences from this sample produce the same CDR3. The chain carries TRBV10-3 and TRBJ2-5; TRBD1 might be the D (7 bases). CDR3 length: 13 residues. Trimming took 3 bases from V and 5 from J, leaving 10 bases between them. Germline assignment: CDR1 ENHRY and CDR2 SYGVKD. The CDR3 is CAISDSGGETQYF. The CDR3 DNA is TGTGCCATCAGTGACTCAGGGGGGGAGACCCAGTACTTC.

The CDR3 nucleotides read TGTGCCAGCAAGTCAGGCGGCAATCAGCCCCAGCATTTT. Its translation is CASKSGGNQPQHF. J is TRBJ1-5 and V is TRBV2; D unclear. Trimming pared 7 bases from V and 2 bases from J, leaving 9 bases between. There are 13 residues in the CDR3. The germline V gene has CDR1 SNHLY and CDR2 FYNNEI.

In DNA form, the CDR3 reads TGTGCCAGCTCACCACCGGGACAGGGGGCACCAACTAATGAAAAACTGTTTTTT. Translation: CASSPPGQGAPTNEKLFF. The chain is built from TRBV18 and TRBJ1-4, with TRBD1 matching 12 bases. This CDR3 region has 18 residues. CDR1 and CDR2 (germline): KGHSH, LQKENI. J gave up 0 bases and V 0 bases, and 2 bases lay outside the gene matches.

As DNA, the CDR3 is TGTGCCAGCAGCTTAGATCCAACAGGGGTGCAGTTCTTC. Translating it yields CASSLDPTGVQFF. This chain links TRBV11-3 with TRBJ2-1, with 7 positions matching TRBD1. After removal of 0 bases from V and 12 bases from J, the junction contained 5 bases not matched to a gene. CDR1 SGHNT and CDR2 YENEEA come from the germline V gene. This CDR3 region has 13 residues.

This sequence joins TRBV7-2 and TRBJ2-6, with D uncertain. V was cut by 3 bases and J by 8 bases, with 23 bases left in between. The CDR3 has 18 amino acids. CDR1 SGHTA and CDR2 FQGNSA come from the germline V gene. The CDR3: CASSFEAPRRLMTNVLTF. CDR3 DNA sequence: TGTGCCAGCAGCTTCGAGGCGCCTAGGCGCCTAATGACCAACGTCCTGACTTTC.

V is TRBV2 and J is TRBJ1-2; 7 bases fit TRBD1. This CDR3 comprises 12 residues. Germline trimming cut 7 bases from V and 6 bases from J; bases unmatched to any gene: 5. The V gene's germline CDR1 is SNHLY and CDR2 FYNNEI. The CDR3 loop reads CASKDRADGYTF. CDR3 nucleotides: TGTGCCAGCAAAGACAGGGCGGATGGCTACACCTTC.

This clone was observed once. The rearrangement links TRBV9 to TRBJ2-7; D gene ambiguous. V lost 0 bases, J lost 4 bases, and 20 bases lay in between. Germline lookup yields CDR1 SGDLS and CDR2 YYNGEE. CDR3 length: 17 residues. CDR3 sequence (DNA): TGTGCCAGCAGCGTAGCCCCCTCAACCAAGGGCTCATACGAGCAGTACTTC. This sequence encodes CASSVAPSTKGSYEQYF.

The chain combines TRBV2 with TRBJ1-5, with no clear D. V lost 8 bases and J 10 bases, leaving 15 bases between the germline ends. CDR1 is SNHLY, CDR2 FYNNEI, per germline. There are 12 residues in the CDR3. CDR3 DNA sequence: TGTGCCAGCGATACCGGGAGCCTTCCCCAGCATTTT. This sequence encodes CASDTGSLPQHF. Complete variable domain (other parts from reference TRBV2 and TRBJ1-5): EPEVTQTPSHQVTQMGQEVILRCVPISNHLYFYWYRQILGQKVEFLVSFYNNEISEKSEIFDDQFSVERPDGSNFTLKIRSTKLEDSAMYFCASDTGSLPQHFGDGTRLSIL.

The DNA of the CDR3 is TGTGCTAGTGGACGGGGACTAGCGGGACTCTCCTACAATGAGCAGTTCTTC. Translating gives CASGRGLAGLSYNEQFF. The V call is TRBV12-5, the J call TRBJ2-1, with TRBD2 matching over 13 bases. The CDR3 has 17 amino acids. CDR1 LGHNT and CDR2 FRNRAP come from the germline V gene. V gave up 6 bases and J gave up 0 bases; unmatched junction bases: 5.

J is TRBJ1-2 and V is TRBV28; no reliable D call. The CDR3 runs to 15 residues. V lost 5 bases to trimming and J lost 2 bases, with 15 bases between them. The germline V gene has CDR1 MDHEN and CDR2 SYDVKM. The CDR3 nucleotides read TGTGCCAGCAGTCCATCGATTTCTCAGAACTATGGCTACACCTTC. Translating gives CASSPSISQNYGYTF.

The J gene is TRBJ1-2, the V gene TRBV27; D may be TRBD1 (5 bases). This CDR3 has 15 amino acids. Trimming took 4 bases from V and 4 from J, leaving 16 bases between them. CDR1 MNHEY and CDR2 SMNVEV come from the germline V gene (reference sequence). The CDR3 loop is CASSSFGGASYGYTF. Written as DNA, the CDR3 is TGTGCCAGCAGTTCTTTTGGAGGGGCTTCCTATGGCTACACCTTC.

V is TRBV7-2 and J is TRBJ1-2; D possibly corresponds to TRBD1 (6 bases). Germline values: CDR1 SGHTA, CDR2 FQGNSA. The CDR3 is 14 residues long. Between the trimmed V and J ends, which lost 6 bases and 6 bases, there was a span of 17 bases. The CDR3 is CASSSTGLGHGYTF. The DNA of the CDR3 is TGTGCCAGCAGTTCCACAGGGTTAGGGCATGGCTACACCTTC.

This clone was observed a single time. CDR3 region: CASSSRADYEQYF. In nucleotides, the CDR3 is TGTGCCAGCAGCTCGAGGGCAGACTACGAGCAGTACTTC. The chain couples TRBV11-3 to TRBJ2-7, with D perhaps TRBD2 (5 bases). CDR3 length: 13 residues. Looked up from germline, CDR1 is SGHNT and CDR2 is YENEEA. Between the trimmed V and J ends, which lost 4 bases and 3 bases, there was a span of 10 bases.